The subject of this entry is one T cell receptor beta chain. This clonotype was picked up many times. No cognate antigen has been identified for it. The record has no base qualities; no much larger clone is one base away. The data were obtained in a study of T cells after yellow fever vaccination (dated by TCRdb to between 2018 and 2021). As for the study more broadly: Libraries from fractions with low cell numbers were prepared with the SMART-Seq v4 Ultra Low Input RNA kit. To track T-cell clones before and after primary and booster YFV17D yellow fever vaccination, bulk TCR alpha and beta repertoires were sequenced longitudinally. The cohort comprised two healthy male donors, one aged 18 to 30 and one aged 30 to 40 years. Bulk PBMC replicates and cell subsets were isolated from blood drawn at multiple timepoints before and after both primary and secondary immunization. The paper's findings and limits, for the study overall: Computational filtering was required because FACS-sorted repertoires could contain abundant contaminating clonotypes from the bulk population. The study included only two donors, which limits how far the findings can be generalized. A small fraction of clonotypes showed up in both the CD4 and CD8 compartments, probably as a result of convergent recombination. Compared with the primary T-cell response, the secondary T-cell response was faster but weaker, reaching its peak on day 5 rather than on day 15. Most clones expanded after primary vaccination (96% of CD4 and around 89% of CD8) were re-detected after the booster, suggesting that broad memory maintenance occurred.

These reads were obtained on an Illumina NovaSeq 6000. TCR cDNA was synthesized by 5'RACE template switching, through which a universal primer site and unique molecular identifiers were introduced. Priming for cDNA synthesis came from both the TCR alpha and TCR beta constant segments. Library amplification involved two PCR steps, and the second step added sample barcodes and sequencing adapters. Sequencing of libraries was performed on Illumina HiSeq 2500 (2x100 bp) or NovaSeq (2x150 bp). In the source study's methods: MIGEC handled demultiplexing of reads and collapsing into UMI consensus sequences, while MiXCR performed V(D)J alignment. Using edgeR on replicate PBMC samples, clonotypes were called vaccine-responding if FDR was below 0.01 and the log2 fold change was above 5 up to day 15. Bulk clonotypes were assigned CD4 or CD8 identity according to which sequenced CD4 or CD8 repertoire held them at higher abundance. TCRdb cleaned the public reads at Q25 with fastp, built clones with MiXCR and kept in-frame beta chains. Each entry is one CDR3 protein sequence, shown with its most common DNA and genes. Clone size and V and J calls follow TCRdb, not the original study. For this sample there are about 320,000 distinct CDR3 sequences; about 4.5% appear just once. 15% to 20% of the sample is held by the ten biggest clonotypes.

A distance of 16 bases separates the germline ends of V and J, which lose 6 bases and 8 bases respectively. According to the germline V gene, CDR1 reads MNHEY and CDR2 reads SVGAGI. The CDR3 starts with the cysteine, ends with the phenylalanine, and has 13 residues. Solely the CDR3 DNA is kept, with 39 bases framed from the first base. The treatment or condition label on this specimen signifies: live attenuated yellow fever vaccine strain. At every blood-draw timepoint, two biological replicates of bulk PBMCs were collected. PBMCs were isolated from peripheral blood using a standard Ficoll-Paque protocol. RNA was extracted with TriZol from bulk PBMCs, CD4 and CD8 fractions, and dextramer-positive and dextramer-negative fractions.

The sequencing used PBMCs, collected 15 days after the yellow fever booster vaccination. The receptor's source is a man between 18 and 29 years old who received the YFV17D yellow fever vaccine. This chain joins TRBV6-5 to TRBJ1-2; the D segment could be TRBD1, given 6 matching bases. The nucleotide sequence reads TGTGCCAGCAGATCCCCGGGGGCCGAGGGCTACACCTTC. Its translation reads: CASRSPGAEGYTF.